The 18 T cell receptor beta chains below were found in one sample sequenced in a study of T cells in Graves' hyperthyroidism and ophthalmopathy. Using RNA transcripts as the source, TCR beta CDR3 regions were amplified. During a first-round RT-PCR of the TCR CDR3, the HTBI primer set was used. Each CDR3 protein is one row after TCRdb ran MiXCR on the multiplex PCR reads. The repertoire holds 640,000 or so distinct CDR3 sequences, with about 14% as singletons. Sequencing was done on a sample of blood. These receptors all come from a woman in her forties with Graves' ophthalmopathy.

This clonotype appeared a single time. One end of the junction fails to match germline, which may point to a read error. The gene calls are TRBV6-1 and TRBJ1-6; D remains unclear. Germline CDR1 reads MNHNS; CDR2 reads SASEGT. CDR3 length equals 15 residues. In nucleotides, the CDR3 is TGTGCCATCAGTGAGTCCCAGGTGGATAATTCACCCCTCCACTTT. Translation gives CAISESQVDNSPLHF.

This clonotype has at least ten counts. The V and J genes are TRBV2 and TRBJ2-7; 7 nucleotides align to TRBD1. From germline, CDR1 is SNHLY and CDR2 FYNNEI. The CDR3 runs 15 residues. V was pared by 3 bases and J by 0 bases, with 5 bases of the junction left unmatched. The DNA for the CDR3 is TGTGCCAGCAGTGAGGGACAGTCTATCTCCTACGAGCAGTACTTC. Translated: CASSEGQSISYEQYF.

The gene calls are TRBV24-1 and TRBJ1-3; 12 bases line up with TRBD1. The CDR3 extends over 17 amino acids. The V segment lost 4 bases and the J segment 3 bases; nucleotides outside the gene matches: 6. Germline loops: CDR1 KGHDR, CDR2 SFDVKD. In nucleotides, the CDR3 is TGTGCCACCAGTGACCCCGGGACAGGGGGCGTTGGAAACACCATATATTTT. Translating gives CATSDPGTGGVGNTIYF.

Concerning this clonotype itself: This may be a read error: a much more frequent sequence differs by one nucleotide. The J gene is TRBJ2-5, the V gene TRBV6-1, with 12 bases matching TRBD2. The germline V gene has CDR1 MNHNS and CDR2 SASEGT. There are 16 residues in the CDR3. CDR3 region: CASSPLAGGYQKTQYF. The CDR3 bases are TGTGCCAGCAGTCCTCTAGCGGGAGGGTACCAAAAGACCCAGTACTTC.

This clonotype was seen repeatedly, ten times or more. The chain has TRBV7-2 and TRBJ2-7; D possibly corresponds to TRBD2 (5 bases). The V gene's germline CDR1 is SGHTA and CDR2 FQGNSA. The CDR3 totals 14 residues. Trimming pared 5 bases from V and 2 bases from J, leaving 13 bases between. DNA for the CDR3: TGTGCCAGCAGCCTCCTCGACGGGACCTACGAGCAGTACTTC. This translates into CASSLLDGTYEQYF.

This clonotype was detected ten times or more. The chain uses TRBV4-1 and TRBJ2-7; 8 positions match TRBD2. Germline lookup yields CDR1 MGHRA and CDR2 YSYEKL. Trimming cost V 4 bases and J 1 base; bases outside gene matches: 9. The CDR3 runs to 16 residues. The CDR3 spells CASSLSGKGTSYEQYF. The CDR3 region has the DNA TGCGCCAGCAGCCTTAGCGGGAAAGGTACGTCCTACGAGCAGTACTTC.

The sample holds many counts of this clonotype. CDR3 sequence reads: CASSFRAGSETQYF. The CDR3, as DNA: TGTGCCAGCAGCTTCAGGGCGGGAAGTGAGACCCAGTACTTC. This chain links TRBV7-2 with TRBJ2-5; a possible D gene is TRBD2 (6 bases). CDR3 size: 14 residues. Germline CDR1 is SGHTA and CDR2 is FQGNSA. V lost 3 bases, J lost 5 bases, and 13 bases lay in between.

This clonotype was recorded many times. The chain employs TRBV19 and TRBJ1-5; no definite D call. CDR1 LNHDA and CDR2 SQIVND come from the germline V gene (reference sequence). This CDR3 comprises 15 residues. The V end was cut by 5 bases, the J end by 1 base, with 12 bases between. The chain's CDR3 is CASSEARRSNQPQHF. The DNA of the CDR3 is TGTGCCAGTAGTGAGGCCAGGCGAAGCAATCAGCCCCAGCATTTT.

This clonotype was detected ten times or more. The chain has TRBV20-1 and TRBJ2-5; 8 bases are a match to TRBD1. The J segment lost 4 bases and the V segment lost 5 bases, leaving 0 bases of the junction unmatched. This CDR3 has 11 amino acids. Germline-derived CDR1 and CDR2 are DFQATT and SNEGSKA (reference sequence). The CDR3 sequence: CSADRGETQYF. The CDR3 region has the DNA TGCAGTGCTGACAGGGGAGAGACCCAGTACTTC.

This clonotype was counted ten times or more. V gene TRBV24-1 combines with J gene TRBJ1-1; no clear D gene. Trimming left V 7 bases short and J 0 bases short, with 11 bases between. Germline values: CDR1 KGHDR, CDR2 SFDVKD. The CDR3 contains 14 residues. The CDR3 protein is CATSEKGLNTEAFF. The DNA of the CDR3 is TGTGCCACCAGCGAGAAGGGTTTGAACACTGAAGCTTTCTTT.

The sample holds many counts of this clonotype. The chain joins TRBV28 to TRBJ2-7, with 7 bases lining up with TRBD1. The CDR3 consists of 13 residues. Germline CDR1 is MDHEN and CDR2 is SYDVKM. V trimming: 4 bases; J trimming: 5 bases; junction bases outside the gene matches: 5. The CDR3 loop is CASSWDSTHEQYF. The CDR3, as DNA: TGTGCCAGCAGTTGGGACAGCACACACGAGCAGTACTTC.

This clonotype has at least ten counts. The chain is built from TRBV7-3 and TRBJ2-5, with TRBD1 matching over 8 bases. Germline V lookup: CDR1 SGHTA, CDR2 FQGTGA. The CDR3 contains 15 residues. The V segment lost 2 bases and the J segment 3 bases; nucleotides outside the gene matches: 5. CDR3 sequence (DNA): TGTGCCAGCAGCTTACAGGGGGCGGTCAAAGAGACCCAGTACTTC. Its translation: CASSLQGAVKETQYF.

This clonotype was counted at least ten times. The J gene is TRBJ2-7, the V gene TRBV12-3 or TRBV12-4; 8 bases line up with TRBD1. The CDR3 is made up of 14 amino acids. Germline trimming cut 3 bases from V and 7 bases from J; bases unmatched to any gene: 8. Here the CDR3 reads CASSFQGARGEQYF. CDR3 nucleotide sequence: TGTGCCAGCAGTTTTCAGGGGGCGCGGGGAGAGCAGTACTTC.

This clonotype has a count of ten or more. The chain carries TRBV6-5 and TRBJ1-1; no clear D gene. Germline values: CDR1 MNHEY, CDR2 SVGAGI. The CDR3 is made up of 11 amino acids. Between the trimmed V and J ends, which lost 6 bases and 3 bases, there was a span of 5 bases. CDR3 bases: TGTGCCAGCAGGGCGGACACTGAAGCTTTCTTT. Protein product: CASRADTEAFF.

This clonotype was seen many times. The CDR3 bases are TGTGCCAGCAGTTACGGTCGTGGGGGCGGGGGCTATGGCTACACCTTC. Its translation: CASSYGRGGGGYGYTF. The J gene is TRBJ1-2, the V gene TRBV6-5, with D maybe TRBD1 (6 bases). The germline gives CDR1 MNHEY, CDR2 SVGAGI. Deletions cut 2 bases from V and 4 bases from J, with 17 bases between. This CDR3 region has 16 residues.

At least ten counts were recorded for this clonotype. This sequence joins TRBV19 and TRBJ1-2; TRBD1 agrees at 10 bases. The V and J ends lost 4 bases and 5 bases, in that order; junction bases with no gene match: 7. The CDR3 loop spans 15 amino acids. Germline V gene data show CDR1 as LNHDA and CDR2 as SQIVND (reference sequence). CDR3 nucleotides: TGTGCCAGTAGTACGAGACAGGGGGCCTGGTATGGCTACACCTTC. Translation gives CASSTRQGAWYGYTF.

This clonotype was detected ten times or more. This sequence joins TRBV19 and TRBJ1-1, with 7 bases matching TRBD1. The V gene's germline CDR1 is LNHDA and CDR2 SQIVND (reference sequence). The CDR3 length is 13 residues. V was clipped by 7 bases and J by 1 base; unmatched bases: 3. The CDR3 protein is CASIRQGNTEAFF. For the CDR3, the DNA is TGTGCCAGTATCCGACAGGGGAACACTGAAGCTTTCTTT.

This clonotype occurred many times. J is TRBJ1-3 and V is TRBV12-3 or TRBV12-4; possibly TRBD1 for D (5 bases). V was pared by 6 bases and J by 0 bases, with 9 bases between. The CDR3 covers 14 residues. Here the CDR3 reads CASSRQSSGNTIYF. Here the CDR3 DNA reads TGTGCCAGCAGCCGACAGAGCTCTGGAAACACCATATATTTT.